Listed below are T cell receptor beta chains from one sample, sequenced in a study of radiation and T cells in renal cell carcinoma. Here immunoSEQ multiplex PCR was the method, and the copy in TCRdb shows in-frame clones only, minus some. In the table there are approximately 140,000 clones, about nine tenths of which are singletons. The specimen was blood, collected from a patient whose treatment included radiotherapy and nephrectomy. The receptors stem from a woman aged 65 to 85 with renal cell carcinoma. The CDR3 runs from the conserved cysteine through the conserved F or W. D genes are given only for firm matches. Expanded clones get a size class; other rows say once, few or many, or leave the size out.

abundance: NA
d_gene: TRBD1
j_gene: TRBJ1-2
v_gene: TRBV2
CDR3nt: TGTGCCAGCAGTTTCACCGGGACAGGGGGCGACAACTATGGCTACACCTTC
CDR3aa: CASSFTGTGGDNYGYTF

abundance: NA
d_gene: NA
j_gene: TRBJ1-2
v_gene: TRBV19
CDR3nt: TGTGCCACAACACAGCTACTGAACTATGGCTACACCTTC
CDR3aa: CATTQLLNYGYTF

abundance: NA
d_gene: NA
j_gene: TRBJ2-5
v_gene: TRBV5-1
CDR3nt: TGCGCCAGCAGCTTAAAGAAGGAGACCCAGTACTTC
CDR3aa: CASSLKKETQYF

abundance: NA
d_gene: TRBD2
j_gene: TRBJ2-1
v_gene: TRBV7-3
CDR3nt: TGTGCCAGCAGCAACCGACTAGCGGACTACAATGAGCAGTTCTTC
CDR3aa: CASSNRLADYNEQFF

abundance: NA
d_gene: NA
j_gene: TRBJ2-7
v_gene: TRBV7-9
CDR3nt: TGTGCCAGCAGCTTAGGAGGGATCTACGAGCAGTACTTC
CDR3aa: CASSLGGIYEQYF

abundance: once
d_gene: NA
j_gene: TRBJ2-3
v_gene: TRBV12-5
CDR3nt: TGTGCTAGTGGTTCCGGGGGAGATACGCAGTATTTT
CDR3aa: CASGSGGDTQYF

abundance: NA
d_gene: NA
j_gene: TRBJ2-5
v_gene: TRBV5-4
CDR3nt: TGTGCCAGCAGCCCCGGTGCTAGGCCTCAAGAGACCCAGTACTTC
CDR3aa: CASSPGARPQETQYF

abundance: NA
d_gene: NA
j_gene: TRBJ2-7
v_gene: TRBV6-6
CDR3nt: TGTGCCAGCAGTTACGCGGACGGAGCCTACGAGCAGTACTTC
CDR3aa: CASSYADGAYEQYF

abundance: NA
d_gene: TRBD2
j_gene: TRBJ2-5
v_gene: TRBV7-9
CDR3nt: TGTGCCAGCACCTTCGGGACTACCCAAGAGACCCAGTACTTC
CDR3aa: CASTFGTTQETQYF

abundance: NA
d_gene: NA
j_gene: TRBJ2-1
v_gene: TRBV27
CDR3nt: TGTGCCAGCGGATCCCCCGCTTCCGATGAGCAGTTCTTC
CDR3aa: CASGSPASDEQFF

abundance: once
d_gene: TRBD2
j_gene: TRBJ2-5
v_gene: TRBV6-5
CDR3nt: TGTGCCAGCACCCCGGGGGGGTCTGGGACCCAGTACTTC
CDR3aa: CASTPGGSGTQYF

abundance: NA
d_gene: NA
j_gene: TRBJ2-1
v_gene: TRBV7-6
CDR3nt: TGTGCCAGCAGTCCTCTAGCTAGCTCCTACAATGAGCAGTTCTTC
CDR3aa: CASSPLASSYNEQFF

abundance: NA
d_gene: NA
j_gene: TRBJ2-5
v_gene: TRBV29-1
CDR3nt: TGCAGCGTTGAAGATAACAGGGGAGGAGAGACCCAGTACTTC
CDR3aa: CSVEDNRGGETQYF

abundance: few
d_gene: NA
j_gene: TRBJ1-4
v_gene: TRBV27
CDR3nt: TGTGCCAGCAGTTTGGCCGCTGGGAATGAAAAACTGTTTTTT
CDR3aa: CASSLAAGNEKLFF

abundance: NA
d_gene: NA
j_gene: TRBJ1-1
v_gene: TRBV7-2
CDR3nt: TGTGCCAGCAGCTTAAATCTGGCTCCCATGAACACTGAAGCTTTCTTT
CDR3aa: CASSLNLAPMNTEAFF

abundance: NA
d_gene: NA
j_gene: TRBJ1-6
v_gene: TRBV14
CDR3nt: TGTGCCAGCAGCCAAGAGAATGGAGTTCTCCACTTT
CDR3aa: CASSQENGVLHF

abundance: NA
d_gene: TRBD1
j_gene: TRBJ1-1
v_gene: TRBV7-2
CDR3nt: TGTGCCAGCAGTTTTACAGGGGCAACGAACACTGAAGCTTTCTTT
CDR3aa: CASSFTGATNTEAFF

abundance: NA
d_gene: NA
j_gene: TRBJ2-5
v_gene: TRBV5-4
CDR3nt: TGTGCCAGCAGTCCCGGACAGCCGGGGGTGAGCGAGACCCAGTACTTC
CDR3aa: CASSPGQPGVSETQYF

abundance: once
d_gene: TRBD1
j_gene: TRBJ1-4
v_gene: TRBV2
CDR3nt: TGTGCCAGCAGGAGGGGGCTCGGGACAACTAATGAAAAACTGTTTTTT
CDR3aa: CASRRGLGTTNEKLFF

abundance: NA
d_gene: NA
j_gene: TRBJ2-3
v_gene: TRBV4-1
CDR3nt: TGCGCCAGCAGCCAAGAGGTCCAGGGCCCAGATACGCAGTATTTT
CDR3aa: CASSQEVQGPDTQYF

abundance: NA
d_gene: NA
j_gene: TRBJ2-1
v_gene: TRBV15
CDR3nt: TGTGCCACCAGCTTATACCGTGGGGCAAGCTCCTACAATGAGCAGTTCTTC
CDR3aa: CATSLYRGASSYNEQFF

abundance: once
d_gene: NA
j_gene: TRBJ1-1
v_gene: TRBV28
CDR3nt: TGTGCCAGCCTCCGACGGGGGGAGGAAAACACTGAAGCTTTCTTT
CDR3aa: CASLRRGEENTEAFF

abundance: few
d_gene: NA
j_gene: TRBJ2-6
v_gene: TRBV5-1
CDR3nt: TGCGCCAGCAGCCCCCCCGGGACAACTGGGGCCAACGTCCTGACTTTC
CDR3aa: CASSPPGTTGANVLTF

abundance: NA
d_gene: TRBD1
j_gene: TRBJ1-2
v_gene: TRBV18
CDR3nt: TGTGCCAGCTCACCGGACAGGGACAACTATGGCTACACCTTC
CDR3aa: CASSPDRDNYGYTF

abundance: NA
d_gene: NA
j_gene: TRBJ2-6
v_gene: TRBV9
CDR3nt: TGTGCCAGCAGCGTAGTAGTCTCTGGAGGAATCGGGTCTGGGGCCAACGTCCTGACTTTC
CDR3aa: CASSVVVSGGIGSGANVLTF

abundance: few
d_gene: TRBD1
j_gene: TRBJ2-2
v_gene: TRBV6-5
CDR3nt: TGTGCCGTCCGGGGACAGGGAGACACCGGGGAGCTGTTTTTT
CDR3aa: CAVRGQGDTGELFF

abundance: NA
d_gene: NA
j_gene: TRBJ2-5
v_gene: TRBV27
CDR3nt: TGTGCCAGCTCCCGAATCCCCAGAGAGACCCAGTACTTC
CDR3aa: CASSRIPRETQYF

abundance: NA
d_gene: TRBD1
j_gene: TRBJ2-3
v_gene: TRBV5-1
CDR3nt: TGCGCCAGCAGCGGCGGGACAGGGTTTACAGATACGCAGTATTTT
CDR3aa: CASSGGTGFTDTQYF

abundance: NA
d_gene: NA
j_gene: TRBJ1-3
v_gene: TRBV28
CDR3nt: TGTGCCAGCAGCTTACCCTCGGCGAGGTCTGGAAACACCATATATTTT
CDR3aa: CASSLPSARSGNTIYF

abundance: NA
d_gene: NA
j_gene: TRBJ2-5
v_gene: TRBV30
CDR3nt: TGTGCCTGGAGTGTAAAAGAGACCCAGTACTTC
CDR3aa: CAWSVKETQYF

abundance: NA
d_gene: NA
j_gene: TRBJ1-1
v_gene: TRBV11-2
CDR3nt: TGTGCCAGCAGCTCCCACACTGAAGCTTTCTTT
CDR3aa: CASSSHTEAFF

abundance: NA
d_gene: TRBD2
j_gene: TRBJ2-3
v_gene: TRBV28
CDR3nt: TGTGCCAGCGGGGAGACTAGCGGGGGGGCCCGCTGGTATTTT
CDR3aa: CASGETSGGARWYF

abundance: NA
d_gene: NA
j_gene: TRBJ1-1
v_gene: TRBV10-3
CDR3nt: TGTGCCATCAAGAACGCTAGCATCGCTGAAGCTTTCTTT
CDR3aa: CAIKNASIAEAFF

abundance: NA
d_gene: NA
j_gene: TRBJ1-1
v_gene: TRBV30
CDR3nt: TGTGCCTGGCAGAGGGAGGGCTCCACGAACACTGAAGCTTTCTTT
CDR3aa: CAWQREGSTNTEAFF

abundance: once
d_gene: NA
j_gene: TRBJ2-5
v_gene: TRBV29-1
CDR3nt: TGCAGCGTTGGGGGGTTCGGGGGCTCCCAGGAGACCCAGTACTTC
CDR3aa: CSVGGFGGSQETQYF

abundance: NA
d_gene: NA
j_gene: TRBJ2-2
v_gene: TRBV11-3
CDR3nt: TGTGCCAGCAGCTCAAGGGTGGACGGGGAGCTGTTTTTT
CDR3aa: CASSSRVDGELFF

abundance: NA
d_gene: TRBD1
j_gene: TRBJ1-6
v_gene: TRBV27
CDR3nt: TGTGCCAGCGGAACCACCGGGACAGCAAGACATAATTCACCCCTCCACTTT
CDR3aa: CASGTTGTARHNSPLHF

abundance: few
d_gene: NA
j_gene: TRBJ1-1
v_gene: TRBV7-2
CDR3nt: TGTGCCAGCAGCTCATCATGGGGCACGGGCACTGAAGCTTTCTTT
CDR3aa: CASSSSWGTGTEAFF

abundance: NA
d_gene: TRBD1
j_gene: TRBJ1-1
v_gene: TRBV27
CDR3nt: TGTGCCAGCAGTTTAAACTTCCAGGGGGTCACTGAAGCTTTCTTT
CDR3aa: CASSLNFQGVTEAFF

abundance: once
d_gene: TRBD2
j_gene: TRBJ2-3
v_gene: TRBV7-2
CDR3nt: TGTGCCAGCACCAAAGCGGGGGGGCCACTCGATACGCAGTATTTT
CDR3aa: CASTKAGGPLDTQYF